The 2 T cell receptor beta chains below come from one sample, sequenced in a study of metastatic and nonmetastatic thyroid tumors. TCRdb re-analyzed the PCR reads using MiXCR. This table holds 20,000 to 25,000 clones, more than 15% found once. Thyroid surgery had not been preceded by any treatment in any patient. Source material: adjacent normal tissue. These receptors all stem from a male donor with papillary thyroid cancer or a benign thyroid nodule (not recorded which). Some clones in this sample may be carry-over from other donors' samples.

This clone was seen ten or more times. V and J are TRBV11-1 and TRBJ1-2; TRBD1 matches at 7 bases. The length of the CDR3 is 17 residues. Germline CDR1 SGHAT, CDR2 FQDESV (reference sequence). J was trimmed by 2 bases and V by 2 bases; bases with no gene match: 11. This chain's CDR3 is CASSLSRGIRGNYGYTF. CDR3 in DNA: TGTGCCAGCAGCTTATCTAGGGGCATCAGGGGGAACTATGGCTACACCTTC.

CDR3 in amino acids: CASSRRQGADTQYF. The CDR3 DNA is TGTGCCAGCAGCCGAAGACAGGGGGCAGATACGCAGTATTTT. The V gene is TRBV11-2, the J gene TRBJ2-3, with TRBD1 identical over 9 bases. Trimming cost V 5 bases and J 4 bases; bases outside gene matches: 4. This CDR3 is built from 14 residues. Germline V gene data show CDR1 as SGHAT and CDR2 as FQNNGV.